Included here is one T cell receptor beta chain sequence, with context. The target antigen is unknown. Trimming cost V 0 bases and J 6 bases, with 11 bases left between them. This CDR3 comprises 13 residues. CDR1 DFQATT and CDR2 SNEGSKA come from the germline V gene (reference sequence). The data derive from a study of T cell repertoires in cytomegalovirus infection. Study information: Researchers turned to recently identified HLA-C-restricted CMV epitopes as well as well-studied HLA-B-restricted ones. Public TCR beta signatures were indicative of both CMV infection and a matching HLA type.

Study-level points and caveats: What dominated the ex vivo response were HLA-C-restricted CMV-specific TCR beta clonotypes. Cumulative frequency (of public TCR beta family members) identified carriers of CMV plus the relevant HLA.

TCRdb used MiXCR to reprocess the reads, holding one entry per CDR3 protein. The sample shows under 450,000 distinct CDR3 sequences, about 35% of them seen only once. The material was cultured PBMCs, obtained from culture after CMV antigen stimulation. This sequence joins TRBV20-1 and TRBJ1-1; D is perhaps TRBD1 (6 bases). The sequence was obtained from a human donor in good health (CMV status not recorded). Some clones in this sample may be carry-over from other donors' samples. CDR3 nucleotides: TGCAGTGCTAGAGAACAGGGTACGCCTGAAGCTTTCTTT. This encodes CSAREQGTPEAFF.